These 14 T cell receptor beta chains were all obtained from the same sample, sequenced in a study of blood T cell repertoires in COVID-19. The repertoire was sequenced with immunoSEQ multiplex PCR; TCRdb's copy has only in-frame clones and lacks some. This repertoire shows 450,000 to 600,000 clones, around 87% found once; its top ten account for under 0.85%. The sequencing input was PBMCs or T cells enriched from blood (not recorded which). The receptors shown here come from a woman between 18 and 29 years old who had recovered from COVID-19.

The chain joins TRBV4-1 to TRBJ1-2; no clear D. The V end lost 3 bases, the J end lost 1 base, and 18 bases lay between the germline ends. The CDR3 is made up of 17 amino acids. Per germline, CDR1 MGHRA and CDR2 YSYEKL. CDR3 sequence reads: CASSQPGQGLINYGYTF. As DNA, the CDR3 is TGCGCCAGCAGCCAGCCGGGTCAAGGACTGATTAACTATGGCTACACCTTC.

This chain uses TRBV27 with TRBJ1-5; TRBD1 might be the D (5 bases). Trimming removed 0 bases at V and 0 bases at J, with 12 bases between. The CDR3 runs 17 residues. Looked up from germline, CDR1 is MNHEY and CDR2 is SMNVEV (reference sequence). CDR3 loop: CASSLSGGGYSNQPQHF. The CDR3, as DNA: TGTGCCAGCAGTTTATCTGGGGGAGGATATAGCAATCAGCCCCAGCATTTT.

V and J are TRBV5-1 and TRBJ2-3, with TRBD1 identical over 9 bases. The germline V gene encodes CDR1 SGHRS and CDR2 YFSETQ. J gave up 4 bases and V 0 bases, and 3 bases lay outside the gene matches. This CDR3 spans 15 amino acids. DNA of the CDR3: TGCGCCAGCAGCTTGGGACAGGGGGTTGCAGATACGCAGTATTTT. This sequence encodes CASSLGQGVADTQYF.

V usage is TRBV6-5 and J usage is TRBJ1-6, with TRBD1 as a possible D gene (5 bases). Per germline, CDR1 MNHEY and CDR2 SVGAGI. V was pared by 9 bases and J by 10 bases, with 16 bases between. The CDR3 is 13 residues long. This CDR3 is CASQRTGGSPLHF. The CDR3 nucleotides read TGTGCCAGTCAACGTACGGGGGGATCACCCCTCCACTTT.

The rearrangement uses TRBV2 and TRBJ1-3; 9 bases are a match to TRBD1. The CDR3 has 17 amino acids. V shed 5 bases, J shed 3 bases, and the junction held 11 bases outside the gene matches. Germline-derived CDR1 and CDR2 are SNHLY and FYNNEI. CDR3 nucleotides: TGTGCCAGCAGTCCCGGACAGGGGATCAGCGGTGGAAACACCATATATTTT. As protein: CASSPGQGISGGNTIYF.

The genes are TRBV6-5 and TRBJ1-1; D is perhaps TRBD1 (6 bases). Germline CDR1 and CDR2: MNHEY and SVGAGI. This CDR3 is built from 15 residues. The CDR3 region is CATQARQATSGEAFF. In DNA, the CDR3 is TGTGCTACCCAGGCGCGACAGGCCACCTCAGGGGAAGCTTTCTTT.

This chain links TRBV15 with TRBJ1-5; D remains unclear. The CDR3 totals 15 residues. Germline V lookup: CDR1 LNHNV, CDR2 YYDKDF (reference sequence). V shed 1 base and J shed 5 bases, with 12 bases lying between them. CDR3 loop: CATSRGPLNYQPQHF. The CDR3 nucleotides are TGTGCCACCAGCAGAGGTCCATTGAACTATCAGCCCCAGCATTTT.

The CDR3 protein is CASSLLKMGAYGYTF. CDR3 nucleotide sequence: TGTGCCAGCAGCTTACTTAAGATGGGGGCATATGGCTACACCTTC. The rearrangement links TRBV5-6 to TRBJ1-2, with TRBD1 as a possible D gene (6 bases). This CDR3 is built from 15 residues. The germline gives CDR1 SGHDT, CDR2 YYEEEE. V lost 2 bases, J lost 5 bases, and 16 bases lay in between.

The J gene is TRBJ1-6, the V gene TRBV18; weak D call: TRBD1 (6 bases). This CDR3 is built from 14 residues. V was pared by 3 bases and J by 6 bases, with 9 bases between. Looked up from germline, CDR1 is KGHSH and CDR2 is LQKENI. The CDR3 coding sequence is TGTGCCAGCTCACCTGGACAGCTTAATTCACCCCTCCACTTT. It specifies CASSPGQLNSPLHF.

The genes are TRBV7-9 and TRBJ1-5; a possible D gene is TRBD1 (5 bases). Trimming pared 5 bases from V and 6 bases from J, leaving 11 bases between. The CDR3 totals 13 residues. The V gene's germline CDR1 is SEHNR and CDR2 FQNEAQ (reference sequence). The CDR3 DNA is TGTGCCAGCAGCCGGGGGGGGTCTCAGCCCCAGCATTTT. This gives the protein CASSRGGSQPQHF. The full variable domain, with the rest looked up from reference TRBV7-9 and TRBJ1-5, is DTGVSQNPRHKITKRGQNVTFRCDPISEHNRLYWYRQTLGQGPEFLTYFQNEAQLEKSRLLSDRFSAERPKGSFSTLEIQRTEQGDSAMYLCASSRGGSQPQHFGDGTRLSIL.

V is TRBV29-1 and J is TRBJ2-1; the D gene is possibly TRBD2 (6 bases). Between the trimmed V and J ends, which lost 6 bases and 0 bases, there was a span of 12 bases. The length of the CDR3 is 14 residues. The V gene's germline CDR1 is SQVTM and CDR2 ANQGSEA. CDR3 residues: CSVRGTSSYNEQFF. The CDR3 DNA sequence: TGCAGCGTGCGGGGCACCAGCTCCTACAATGAGCAGTTCTTC.

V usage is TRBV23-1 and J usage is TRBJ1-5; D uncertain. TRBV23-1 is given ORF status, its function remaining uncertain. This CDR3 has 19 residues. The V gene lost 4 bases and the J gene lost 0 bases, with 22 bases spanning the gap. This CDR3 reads CASSRRGQPPGNSNQPQHF. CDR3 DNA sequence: TGCGCCAGCAGTCGCCGTGGGCAGCCGCCCGGCAATAGCAATCAGCCCCAGCATTTT.

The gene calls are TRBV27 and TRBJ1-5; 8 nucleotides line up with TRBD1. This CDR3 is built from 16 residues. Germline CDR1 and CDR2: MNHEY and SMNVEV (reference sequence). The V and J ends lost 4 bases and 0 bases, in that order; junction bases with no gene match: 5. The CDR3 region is CASSSSGTGSNQPQHF. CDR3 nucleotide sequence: TGTGCCAGCAGTTCCTCCGGGACAGGTAGCAATCAGCCCCAGCATTTT.

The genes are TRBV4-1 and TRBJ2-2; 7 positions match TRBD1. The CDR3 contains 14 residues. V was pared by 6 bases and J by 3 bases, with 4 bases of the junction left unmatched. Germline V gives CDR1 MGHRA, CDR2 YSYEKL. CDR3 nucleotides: TGCGCCAGCAGGTTTGGACAGGACACCGGGGAGCTGTTTTTT. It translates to CASRFGQDTGELFF.